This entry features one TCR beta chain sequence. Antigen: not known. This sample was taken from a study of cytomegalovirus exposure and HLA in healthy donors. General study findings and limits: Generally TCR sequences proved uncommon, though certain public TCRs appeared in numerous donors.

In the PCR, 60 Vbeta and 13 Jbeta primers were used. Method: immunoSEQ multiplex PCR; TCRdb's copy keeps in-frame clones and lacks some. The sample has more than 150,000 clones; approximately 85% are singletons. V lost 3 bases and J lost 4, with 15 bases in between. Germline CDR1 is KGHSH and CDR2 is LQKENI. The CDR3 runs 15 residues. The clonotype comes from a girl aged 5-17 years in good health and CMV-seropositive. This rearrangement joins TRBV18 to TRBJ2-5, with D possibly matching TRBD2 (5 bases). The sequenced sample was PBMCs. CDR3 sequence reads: CASSPRRGTIETQYF. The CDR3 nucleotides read TGTGCCAGCTCACCGCGCCGGGGAACAATAGAGACCCAGTACTTC.